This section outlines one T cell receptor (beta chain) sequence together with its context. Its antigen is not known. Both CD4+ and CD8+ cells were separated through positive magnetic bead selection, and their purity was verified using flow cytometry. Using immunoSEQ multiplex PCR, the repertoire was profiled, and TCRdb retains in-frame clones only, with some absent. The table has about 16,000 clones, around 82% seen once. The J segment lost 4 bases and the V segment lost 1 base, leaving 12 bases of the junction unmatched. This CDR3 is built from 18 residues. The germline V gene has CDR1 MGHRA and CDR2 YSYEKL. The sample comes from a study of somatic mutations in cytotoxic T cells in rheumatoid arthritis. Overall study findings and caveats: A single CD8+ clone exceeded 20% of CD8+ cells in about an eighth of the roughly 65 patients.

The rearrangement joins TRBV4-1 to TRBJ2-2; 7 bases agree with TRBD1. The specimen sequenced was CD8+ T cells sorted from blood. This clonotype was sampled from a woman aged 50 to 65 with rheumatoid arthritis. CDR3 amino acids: CASSQVDRLLTPTGELFF. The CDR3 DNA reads TGCGCCAGCAGCCAAGTGGACAGGTTATTGACCCCCACCGGGGAGCTGTTTTTT.